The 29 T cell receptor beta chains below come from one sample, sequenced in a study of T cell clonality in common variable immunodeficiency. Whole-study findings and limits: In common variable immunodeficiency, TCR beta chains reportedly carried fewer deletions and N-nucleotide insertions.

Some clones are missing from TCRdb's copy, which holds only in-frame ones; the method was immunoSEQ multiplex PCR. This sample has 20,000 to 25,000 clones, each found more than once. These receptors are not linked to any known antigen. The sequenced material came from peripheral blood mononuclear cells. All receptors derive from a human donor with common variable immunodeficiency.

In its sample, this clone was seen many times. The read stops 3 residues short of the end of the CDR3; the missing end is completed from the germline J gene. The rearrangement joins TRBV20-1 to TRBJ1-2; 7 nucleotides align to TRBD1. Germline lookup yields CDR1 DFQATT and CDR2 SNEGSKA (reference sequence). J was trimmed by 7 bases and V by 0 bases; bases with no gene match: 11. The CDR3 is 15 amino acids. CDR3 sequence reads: CSARDGGQGDGGYTF. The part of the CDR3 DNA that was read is TGCAGTGCTAGAGATGGAGGTCAGGGGGATGGTGGC.

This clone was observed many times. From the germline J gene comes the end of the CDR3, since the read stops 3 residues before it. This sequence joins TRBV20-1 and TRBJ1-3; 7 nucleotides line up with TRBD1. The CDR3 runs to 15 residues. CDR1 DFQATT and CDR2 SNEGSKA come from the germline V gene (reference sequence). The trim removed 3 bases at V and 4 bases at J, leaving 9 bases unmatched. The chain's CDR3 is CSASLGGPPGNTIYF. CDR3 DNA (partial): TGCAGTGCTAGTTTAGGGGGCCCCCCAGGAAACACC.

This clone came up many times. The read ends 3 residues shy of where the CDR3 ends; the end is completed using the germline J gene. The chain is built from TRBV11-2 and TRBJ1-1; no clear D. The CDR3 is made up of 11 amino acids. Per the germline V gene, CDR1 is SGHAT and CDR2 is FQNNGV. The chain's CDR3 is CASSGPGEAFF. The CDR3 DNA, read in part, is TGTGCCAGCAGCGGCCCCGGGGAA.

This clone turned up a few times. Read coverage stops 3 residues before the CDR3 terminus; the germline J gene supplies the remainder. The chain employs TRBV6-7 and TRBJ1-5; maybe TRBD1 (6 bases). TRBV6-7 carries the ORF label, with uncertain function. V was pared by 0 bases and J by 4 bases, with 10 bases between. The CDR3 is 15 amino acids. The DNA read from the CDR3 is TGTGCCAGCAGTTACTCGACCCAGGGGAATCAGCCC. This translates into CASSYSTQGNQP. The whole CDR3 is CASSYSTQGNQPQHF.

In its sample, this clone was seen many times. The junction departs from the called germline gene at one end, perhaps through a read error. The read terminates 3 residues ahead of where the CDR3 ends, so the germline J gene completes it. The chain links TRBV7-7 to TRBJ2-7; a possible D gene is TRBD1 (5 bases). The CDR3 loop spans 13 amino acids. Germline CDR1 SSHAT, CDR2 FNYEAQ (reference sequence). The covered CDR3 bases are TGTGCTAGCAGCCGGACACCTTACGACGAG. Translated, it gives CASSRTPYDE. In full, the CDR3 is CASSRTPYDEQYF. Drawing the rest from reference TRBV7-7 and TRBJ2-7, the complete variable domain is GAGVSQSPRYKVTKRGQDVTLRCDPISSHATLYWYQQALGQGPEFLTYFNYEAQPDKSGLPSDRFSAERPEGSISTLTIQRTEQRDSAMYRCASSRTPYDEQYFGPGTRLTVT.

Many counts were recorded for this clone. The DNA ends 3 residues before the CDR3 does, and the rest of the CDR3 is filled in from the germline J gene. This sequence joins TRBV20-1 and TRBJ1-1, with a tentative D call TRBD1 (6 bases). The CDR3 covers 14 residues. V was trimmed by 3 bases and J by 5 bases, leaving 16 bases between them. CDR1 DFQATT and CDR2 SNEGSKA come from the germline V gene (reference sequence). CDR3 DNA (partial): TGCAGTGCTAGGGGACACCATCGAGGGACTGAA. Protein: CSARGHHRGTE. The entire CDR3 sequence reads CSARGHHRGTEAFF.

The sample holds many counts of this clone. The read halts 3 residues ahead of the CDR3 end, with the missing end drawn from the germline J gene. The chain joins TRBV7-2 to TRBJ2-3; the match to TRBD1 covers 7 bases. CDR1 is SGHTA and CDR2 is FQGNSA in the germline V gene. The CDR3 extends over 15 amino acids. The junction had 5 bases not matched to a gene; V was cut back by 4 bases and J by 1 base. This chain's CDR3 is CASSYAGTGTDTQYF. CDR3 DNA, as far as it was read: TGTGCCAGCAGCTACGCCGGGACAGGCACAGATACG.

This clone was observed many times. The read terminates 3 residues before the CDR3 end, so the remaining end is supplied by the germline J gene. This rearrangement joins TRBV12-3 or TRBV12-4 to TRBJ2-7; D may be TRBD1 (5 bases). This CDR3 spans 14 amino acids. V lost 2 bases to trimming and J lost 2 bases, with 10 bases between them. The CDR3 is CASSLSDITYEQYF. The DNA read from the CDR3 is TGTGCCAGCAGTTTATCGGACATTACCTACGAG.

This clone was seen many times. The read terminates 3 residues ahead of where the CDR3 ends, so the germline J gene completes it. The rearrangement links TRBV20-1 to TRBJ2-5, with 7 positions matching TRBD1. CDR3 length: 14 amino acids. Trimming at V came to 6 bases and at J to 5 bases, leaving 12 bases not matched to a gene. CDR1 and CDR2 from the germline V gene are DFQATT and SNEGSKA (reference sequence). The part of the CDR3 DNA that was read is TGCAGTGCACCAACGGGACAGAGGCGGGAGACC. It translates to CSAPTGQRRET. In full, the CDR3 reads CSAPTGQRRETQYF.

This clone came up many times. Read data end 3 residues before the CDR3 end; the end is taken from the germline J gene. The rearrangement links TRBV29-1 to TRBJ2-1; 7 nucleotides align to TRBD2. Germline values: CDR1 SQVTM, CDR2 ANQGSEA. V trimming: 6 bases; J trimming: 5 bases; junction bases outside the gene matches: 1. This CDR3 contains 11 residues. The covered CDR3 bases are TGCAGCGTACGGGGGGACAATGAG. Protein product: CSVRGDNE. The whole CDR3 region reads CSVRGDNEQFF.

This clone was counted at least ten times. The CDR3 loop reads CASSMGGEGGETEAFF. The sequenced part of the CDR3 DNA is TGTGCCAGCAGCATGGGGGGGGAGGGAGGAGAGACTGAA. This chain connects TRBV5-4 to TRBJ1-1; possible D gene TRBD1, 5 bases. The read stops 3 residues short of the end of the CDR3; the missing end is completed from the germline J gene. The CDR3 loop spans 16 amino acids. Per germline, CDR1 SGHNT and CDR2 YYREEE (reference sequence). Between the trimmed V and J ends, which lost 4 bases and 5 bases, there was a span of 21 bases.

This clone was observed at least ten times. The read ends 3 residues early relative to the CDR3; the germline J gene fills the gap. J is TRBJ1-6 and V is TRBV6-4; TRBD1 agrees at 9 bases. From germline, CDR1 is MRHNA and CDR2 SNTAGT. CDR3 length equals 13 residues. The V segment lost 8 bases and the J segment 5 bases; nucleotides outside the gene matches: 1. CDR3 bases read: TGTGCCAGCCGGGACAGGGATAATTCACCC. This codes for CASRDRDNSP. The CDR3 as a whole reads CASRDRDNSPLHF.

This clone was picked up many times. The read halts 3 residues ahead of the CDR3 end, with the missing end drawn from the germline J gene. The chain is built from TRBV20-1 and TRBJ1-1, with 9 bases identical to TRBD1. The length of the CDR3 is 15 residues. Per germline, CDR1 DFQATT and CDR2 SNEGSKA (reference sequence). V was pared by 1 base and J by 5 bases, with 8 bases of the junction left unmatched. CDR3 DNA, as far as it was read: TGCAGTGCTAGAGGTCCGGGACAGGGTATTACTGAA. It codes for CSARGPGQGITE. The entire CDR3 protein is CSARGPGQGITEAFF.

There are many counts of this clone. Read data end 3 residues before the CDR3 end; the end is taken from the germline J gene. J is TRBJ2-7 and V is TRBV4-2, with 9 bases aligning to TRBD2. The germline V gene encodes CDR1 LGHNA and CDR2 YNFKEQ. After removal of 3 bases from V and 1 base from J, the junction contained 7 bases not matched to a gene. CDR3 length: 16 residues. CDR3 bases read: TGTGCCAGCAGCCATAGGGCTAGCGGGGAGTCCTACGAG. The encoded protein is CASSHRASGESYE. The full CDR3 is CASSHRASGESYEQYF.

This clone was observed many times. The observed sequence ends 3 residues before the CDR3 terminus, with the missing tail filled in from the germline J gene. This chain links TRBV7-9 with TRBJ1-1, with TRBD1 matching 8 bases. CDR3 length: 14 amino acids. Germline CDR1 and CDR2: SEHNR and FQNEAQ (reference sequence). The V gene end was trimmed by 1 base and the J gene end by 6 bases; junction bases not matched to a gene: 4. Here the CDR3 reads CASSLGTGIPEAFF. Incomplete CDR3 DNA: TGTGCCAGCAGCTTAGGGACAGGGATTCCTGAA.

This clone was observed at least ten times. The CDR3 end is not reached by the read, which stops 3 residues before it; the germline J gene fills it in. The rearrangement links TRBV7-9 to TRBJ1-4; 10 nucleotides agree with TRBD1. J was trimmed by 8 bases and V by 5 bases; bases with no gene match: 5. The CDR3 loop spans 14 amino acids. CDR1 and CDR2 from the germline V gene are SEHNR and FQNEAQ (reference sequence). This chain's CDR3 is CASSLGQGSEKLFF. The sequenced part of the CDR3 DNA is TGTGCCAGCAGCCTGGGACAGGGGTCGGAAAAA.

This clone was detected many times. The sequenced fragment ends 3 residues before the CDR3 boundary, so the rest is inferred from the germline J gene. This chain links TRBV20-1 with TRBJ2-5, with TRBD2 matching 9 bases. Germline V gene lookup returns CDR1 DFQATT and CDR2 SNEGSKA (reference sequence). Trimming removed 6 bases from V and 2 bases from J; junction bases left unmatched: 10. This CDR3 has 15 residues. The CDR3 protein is CSASGLAGKQETQYF. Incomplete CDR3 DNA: TGCAGTGCCAGCGGGCTAGCGGGGAAACAAGAGACC.

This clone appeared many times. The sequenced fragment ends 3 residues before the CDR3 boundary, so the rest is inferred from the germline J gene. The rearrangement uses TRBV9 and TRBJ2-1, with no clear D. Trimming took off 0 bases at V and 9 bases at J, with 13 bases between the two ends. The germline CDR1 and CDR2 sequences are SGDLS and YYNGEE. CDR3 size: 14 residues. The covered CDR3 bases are TGTGCCAGCAGCGTAGTAGGGCAGTCAGGTGAG. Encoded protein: CASSVVGQSGE. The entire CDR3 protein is CASSVVGQSGEQFF.

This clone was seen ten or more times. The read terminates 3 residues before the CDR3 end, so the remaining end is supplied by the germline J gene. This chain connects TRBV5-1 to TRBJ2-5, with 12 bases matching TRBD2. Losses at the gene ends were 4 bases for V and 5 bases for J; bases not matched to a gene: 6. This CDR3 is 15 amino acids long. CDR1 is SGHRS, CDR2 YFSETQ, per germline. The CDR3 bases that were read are TGCGCCAGCAGCAAGTCTAGCGGGAGGGAGGAGACC. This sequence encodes CASSKSSGREET. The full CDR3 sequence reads CASSKSSGREETQYF. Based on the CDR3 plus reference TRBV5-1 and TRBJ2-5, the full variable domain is KAGVTQTPRYLIKTRGQQVTLSCSPISGHRSVSWYQQTPGQGLQFLFEYFSETQRNKGNFPGRFSGRQFSNSRSEMNVSTLELGDSALYLCASSKSSGREETQYFGPGTRLLVL.

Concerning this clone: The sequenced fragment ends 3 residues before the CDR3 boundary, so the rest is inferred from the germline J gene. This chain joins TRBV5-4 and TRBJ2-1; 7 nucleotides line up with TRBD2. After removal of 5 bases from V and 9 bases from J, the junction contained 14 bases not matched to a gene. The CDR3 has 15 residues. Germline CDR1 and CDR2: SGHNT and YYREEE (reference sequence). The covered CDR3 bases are TGTGCCAGCAGGCCCCTTAGGGGAGGGACTGGTGAG. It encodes CASRPLRGGTGE. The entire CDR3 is CASRPLRGGTGEQFF. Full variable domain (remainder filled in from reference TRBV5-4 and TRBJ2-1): ETGVTQSPTHLIKTRGQQVTLRCSSQSGHNTVSWYQQALGQGPQFIFQYYREEENGRGNFPPRFSGLQFPNYSSELNVNALELDDSALYLCASRPLRGGTGEQFFGPGTRLTVL.

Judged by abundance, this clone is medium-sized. CDR3 DNA (partial): TGCAGTGCTAGCAAGCCCCCTGAAAAA. Translating it yields CSASKPPEK. The entire CDR3 sequence reads CSASKPPEKLFF. The chain combines TRBV20-1 with TRBJ1-4; no definite D call. Coverage ceases 3 residues before the CDR3 finishes, and the germline J gene fills in the end. CDR1 DFQATT and CDR2 SNEGSKA come from the germline V gene (reference sequence). V was pared by 3 bases and J by 7 bases, with 9 bases between. This CDR3 spans 12 amino acids.

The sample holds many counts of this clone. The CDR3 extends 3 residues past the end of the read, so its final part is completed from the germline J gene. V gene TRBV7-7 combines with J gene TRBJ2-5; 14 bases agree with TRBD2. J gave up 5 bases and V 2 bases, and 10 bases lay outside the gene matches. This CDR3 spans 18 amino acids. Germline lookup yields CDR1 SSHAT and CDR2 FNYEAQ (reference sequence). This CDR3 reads CASSLRLAGGWRTETQYF. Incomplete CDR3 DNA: TGTGCCAGCAGCTTAAGACTAGCGGGGGGGTGGCGTACGGAGACC.

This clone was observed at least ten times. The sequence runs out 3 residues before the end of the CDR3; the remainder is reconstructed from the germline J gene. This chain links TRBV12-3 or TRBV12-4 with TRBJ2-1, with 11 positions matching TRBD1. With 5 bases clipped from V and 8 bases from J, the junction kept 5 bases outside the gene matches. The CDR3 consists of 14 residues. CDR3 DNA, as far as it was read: TGTGCCAGCAGTCCCGGGACAGGGGGTTATGAG. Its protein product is CASSPGTGGYE. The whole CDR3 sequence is CASSPGTGGYEQFF.

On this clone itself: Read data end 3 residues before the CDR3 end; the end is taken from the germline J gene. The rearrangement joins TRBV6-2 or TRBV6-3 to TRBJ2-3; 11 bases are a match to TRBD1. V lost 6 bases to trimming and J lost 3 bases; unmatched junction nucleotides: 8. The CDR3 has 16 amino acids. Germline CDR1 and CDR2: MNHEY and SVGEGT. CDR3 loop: CASRILRDRGTDTQYF. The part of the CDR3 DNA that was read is TGTGCCAGCAGGATACTTCGGGACAGGGGGACAGATACG.

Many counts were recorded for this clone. The CDR3 is CASSLRGASDIQYF. The DNA read from the CDR3 is TGTGCCAGCAGCTTGCGGGGGGCGAGCGACATT. The chain carries TRBV7-9 and TRBJ2-4, with 8 bases matching TRBD2. The CDR3 end is not reached by the read, which stops 3 residues before it; the germline J gene fills it in. CDR1 SEHNR and CDR2 FQNEAQ come from the germline V gene (reference sequence). The V and J ends lost 3 bases and 8 bases, in that order; junction bases with no gene match: 6. The CDR3 totals 14 residues.

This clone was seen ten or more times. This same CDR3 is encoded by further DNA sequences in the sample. This CDR3 reads CASKAGGKSAPLHF. The sequenced CDR3 bases are TGTGCCAGCAAGGCAGGGGGCAAATCAGCACCC. The chain uses TRBV2 and TRBJ1-6, with 8 bases fitting TRBD1. The CDR3 extends 3 residues past the end of the read, so its final part is completed from the germline J gene. With 7 bases clipped from V and 11 bases from J, the junction kept 10 bases outside the gene matches. This CDR3 comprises 14 residues. CDR1 SNHLY and CDR2 FYNNEI come from the germline V gene. Full variable domain (rest looked up from reference TRBV2 and TRBJ1-6): EPEVTQTPSHQVTQMGQEVILRCVPISNHLYFYWYRQILGQKVEFLVSFYNNEISEKSEIFDDQFSVERPDGSNFTLKIRSTKLEDSAMYFCASKAGGKSAPLHFGNGTRLTVT.

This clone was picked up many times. The CDR3: CASSKTGGLYEQYF. The covered CDR3 bases are TGTGCCAGCAGCAAGACAGGGGGCCTCTACGAG. The chain joins TRBV11-3 to TRBJ2-7; 10 bases are a match to TRBD1. The CDR3 end is not reached by the read, which stops 3 residues before it; the germline J gene fills it in. With 5 bases clipped from V and 3 bases from J, the junction kept 4 bases outside the gene matches. CDR3 length: 14 residues. CDR1 is SGHNT and CDR2 is YENEEA in the germline V gene.

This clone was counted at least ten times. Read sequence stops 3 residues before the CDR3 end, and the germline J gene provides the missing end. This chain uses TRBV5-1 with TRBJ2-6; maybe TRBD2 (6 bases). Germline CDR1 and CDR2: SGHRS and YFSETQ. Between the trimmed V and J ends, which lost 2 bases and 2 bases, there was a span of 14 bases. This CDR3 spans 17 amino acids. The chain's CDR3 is CASSLARVAAGANVLTF. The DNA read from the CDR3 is TGCGCCAGCAGCTTAGCCAGGGTAGCGGCTGGGGCCAACGTC.

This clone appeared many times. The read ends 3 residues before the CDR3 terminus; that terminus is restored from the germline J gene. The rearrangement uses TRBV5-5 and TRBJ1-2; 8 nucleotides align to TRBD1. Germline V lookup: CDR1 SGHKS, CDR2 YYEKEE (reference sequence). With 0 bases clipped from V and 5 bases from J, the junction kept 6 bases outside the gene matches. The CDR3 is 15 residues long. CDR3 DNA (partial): TGTGCCAGCAGCTTGGCCCCAGGGGGCGCGTATGGC. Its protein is CASSLAPGGAYG. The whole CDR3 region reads CASSLAPGGAYGYTF.